A single sample is the source of the 17 T cell receptor beta chains below, sequenced in a study of blood T cell repertoires in COVID-19. Sequenced by immunoSEQ multiplex PCR; TCRdb stores in-frame clones only, minus some. The sample includes approximately 150,000 clones, over 80% seen only once; the top ten take roughly 37%. Sequencing used peripheral blood. The receptors here all came from a man aged 50-60 years who had recovered from COVID-19.

The chain links TRBV7-8 to TRBJ2-3, with D tentatively TRBD1 (5 bases). The CDR3 length is 16 residues. V was trimmed by 2 bases and J by 0 bases, leaving 12 bases between them. In germline, CDR1 is SGHVS, CDR2 FQNEAQ. The DNA for the CDR3 is TGTGCCAGCAGCTTACAGGGAAGCTCTAGCACAGATACGCAGTATTTT. It specifies CASSLQGSSSTDTQYF.

This sequence joins TRBV4-3 and TRBJ2-2; D is undetermined. Germline-derived CDR1 and CDR2 are LGHNA and YSLEER. The CDR3 is 16 residues long. The ends were cut back, 3 bases at V and 0 bases at J, with 11 bases in the middle. As DNA, the CDR3 is TGCGCCAGCAGCCATGCCTATAGCTCGAACACCGGGGAGCTGTTTTTT. Protein: CASSHAYSSNTGELFF.

This clone was seen a single time. The chain carries TRBV2 and TRBJ2-7; the match to TRBD1 covers 11 bases. Germline CDR1 SNHLY, CDR2 FYNNEI. The junction had 5 bases not matched to a gene; V was cut back by 3 bases and J by 4 bases. The CDR3 has 15 residues. CDR3 sequence reads: CASSDRTGGEYEQYF. The CDR3 DNA reads TGTGCCAGCAGTGACCGGACAGGGGGCGAGTACGAGCAGTACTTC.

In its sample, this clone was seen many times. The chain is built from TRBV5-1 and TRBJ2-2; 9 bases are a match to TRBD2. This CDR3 comprises 17 residues. V lost 5 bases to trimming and J lost 4 bases; unmatched junction nucleotides: 12. Per germline, CDR1 SGHRS and CDR2 YFSETQ. CDR3 nucleotides: TGCGCCAGCAGATCTGGTCAGTCTAGCGGGGCCACCGGGGAGCTGTTTTTT. Residues: CASRSGQSSGATGELFF.

V usage is TRBV7-6 and J usage is TRBJ1-1; D is undetermined. Germline V gene sequence: CDR1 SGHVS, CDR2 FNYEAQ. This CDR3 has 11 amino acids. Trimming took off 5 bases at V and 3 bases at J, with 4 bases between the two ends. The CDR3 region is CASSPYTEAFF. DNA of the CDR3: TGTGCCAGCAGCCCGTACACTGAAGCTTTCTTT. The variable domain in full, with the rest retrieved from reference TRBV7-6 and TRBJ1-1, is GAGVSQSPRYKVTKRGQDVALRCDPISGHVSLYWYRQALGQGPEFLTYFNYEAQQDKSGLPNDRFSAERPEGSISTLTIQRTEQRDSAMYRCASSPYTEAFFGQGTRLTVV.

The chain combines TRBV7-9 with TRBJ2-3, with D possibly TRBD1 on 7 matching bases. Trimming left V 8 bases short and J 1 base short, with 13 bases between. The germline CDR1 and CDR2 sequences are SEHNR and FQNEAQ (reference sequence). This CDR3 comprises 14 residues. This chain's CDR3 is CASGGGGGTDTQYF. The CDR3 coding sequence is TGTGCCAGCGGAGGGGGCGGGGGCACAGATACGCAGTATTTT.

The chain joins TRBV12-5 to TRBJ1-3; possible D gene TRBD1, 5 bases. CDR1 LGHNT and CDR2 FRNRAP come from the germline V gene. This CDR3 comprises 13 residues. Trimming shortened V by 6 bases and J by 3 bases, and 9 bases separated the two germline ends. The CDR3 nucleotides read TGTGCTAGTGGAATGGGGCTTGGAAACACCATATATTTT. As protein: CASGMGLGNTIYF.

The CDR3, as DNA: TGCGCCAGCAGCTTGTGGAGCGATTACAATGAGCAGTTCTTC. It encodes CASSLWSDYNEQFF. The rearrangement joins TRBV5-1 to TRBJ2-1; D call uncertain. The V end lost 1 base, the J end lost 4 bases, and 9 bases lay between the germline ends. Germline V gene sequence: CDR1 SGHRS, CDR2 YFSETQ. The CDR3 has 14 amino acids. Looking up the rest from reference TRBV5-1 and TRBJ2-1 gives the full variable domain: KAGVTQTPRYLIKTRGQQVTLSCSPISGHRSVSWYQQTPGQGLQFLFEYFSETQRNKGNFPGRFSGRQFSNSRSEMNVSTLELGDSALYLCASSLWSDYNEQFFGPGTRLTVL.

In DNA form, the CDR3 reads TGTGCCAGCAGCCTGGGACTAGCGGGGGGGACTAATGAGCAGTTCTTC. It yields the protein CASSLGLAGGTNEQFF. The rearrangement uses TRBV7-2 and TRBJ2-1; 16 bases are a match to TRBD2. CDR1 is SGHTA and CDR2 is FQGNSA in the germline V gene. Trimming at V came to 5 bases and at J to 7 bases, leaving 5 bases not matched to a gene. CDR3 length: 16 residues.

The chain is built from TRBV15 and TRBJ1-4, with a possible D match to TRBD1 (6 bases). The CDR3 runs 15 residues. V lost 2 bases, J lost 8 bases, and 15 bases lay in between. The germline V gene encodes CDR1 LNHNV and CDR2 YYDKDF (reference sequence). The CDR3 protein is CATSRSGQTEEKLFF. The CDR3 DNA reads as TGTGCCACCAGCAGAAGTGGACAGACGGAAGAAAAACTGTTTTTT.

The V gene is TRBV6-5, the J gene TRBJ2-5, with D possibly being TRBD1 (6 bases). This CDR3 comprises 13 residues. CDR1 and CDR2 from the germline V gene are MNHEY and SVGAGI. V was pared by 7 bases and J by 3 bases, with 12 bases between. This CDR3 reads CASTWGHEETQYF. The CDR3 nucleotides read TGTGCCAGCACATGGGGGCATGAAGAGACCCAGTACTTC.

This clone was recorded many times. The gene calls are TRBV7-2 and TRBJ1-4, with D perhaps matching TRBD1 (5 bases). The CDR3 runs to 14 residues. V was pared by 3 bases and J by 4 bases, with 9 bases between. Germline loops: CDR1 SGHTA, CDR2 FQGNSA. In nucleotides, the CDR3 is TGTGCCAGCAGCTTGCAGGGCGTTAATGAAAAACTGTTTTTT. It encodes CASSLQGVNEKLFF.

The chain is built from TRBV14 and TRBJ2-2; the match to TRBD1 covers 8 bases. Germline V gene data show CDR1 as SGHDN and CDR2 as FVKESK. V was clipped by 6 bases and J by 1 base; unmatched bases: 4. This CDR3 comprises 15 residues. CDR3 DNA: TGTGCCAGCAGTCGACAGGGGTTGAACACCGGGGAGCTGTTTTTT. Its protein product is CASSRQGLNTGELFF.

This sequence joins TRBV19 and TRBJ1-1; 9 bases are a match to TRBD1. The junction had 10 bases not matched to a gene; V was cut back by 7 bases and J by 1 base. Germline V gives CDR1 LNHDA, CDR2 SQIVND (reference sequence). CDR3 size: 16 residues. The CDR3 loop reads CASNSAYRGPNTEAFF. CDR3 DNA sequence: TGTGCCAGTAACTCCGCCTACAGGGGGCCGAACACTGAAGCTTTCTTT.

The V call is TRBV7-3, the J call TRBJ2-3; D ambiguous. The CDR3 totals 16 residues. Per germline, CDR1 SGHTA and CDR2 FQGTGA. V was cut by 5 bases and J by 3 bases, with 18 bases left in between. DNA for the CDR3: TGTGCCAGCAGCCCCGTGGCAGGTTTTGGGACAGATACGCAGTATTTT. Translation gives CASSPVAGFGTDTQYF. Filled out from reference TRBV7-3 and TRBJ2-3, the complete variable domain reads GAGVSQTPSNKVTEKGKYVELRCDPISGHTALYWYRQSLGQGPEFLIYFQGTGAADDSGLPNDRFFAVRPEGSVSTLKIQRTERGDSAVYLCASSPVAGFGTDTQYFGPGTRLTVL.

This sequence joins TRBV19 and TRBJ1-4; the D is unclear. The germline gives CDR1 LNHDA, CDR2 SQIVND (reference sequence). The CDR3 contains 12 residues. With 3 bases removed from V and 8 bases from J, the gap between germline ends came to 7 bases. CDR3 in amino acids: CASSMRGEKLFF. The CDR3 DNA reads TGTGCCAGTAGTATGCGGGGAGAAAAACTGTTTTTT.

The V and J genes are TRBV15 and TRBJ2-5; D might be TRBD2 (7 bases). V was clipped by 8 bases and J by 5 bases, with 18 bases between them. Germline V lookup: CDR1 LNHNV, CDR2 YYDKDF (reference sequence). The CDR3 loop spans 14 amino acids. CDR3 DNA: TGTGCCACCGGCTGGGGGGGCGGGGGCGAGACCCAGTACTTC. It is translated as CATGWGGGGETQYF. Supplemented by reference TRBV15 and TRBJ2-5, the full variable domain reads DAMVIQNPRYQVTQFGKPVTLSCSQTLNHNVMYWYQQKSSQAPKLLFHYYDKDFNNEADTPDNFQSRRPNTSFCFLDIRSPGLGDTAMYLCATGWGGGGETQYFGPGTRLLVL.